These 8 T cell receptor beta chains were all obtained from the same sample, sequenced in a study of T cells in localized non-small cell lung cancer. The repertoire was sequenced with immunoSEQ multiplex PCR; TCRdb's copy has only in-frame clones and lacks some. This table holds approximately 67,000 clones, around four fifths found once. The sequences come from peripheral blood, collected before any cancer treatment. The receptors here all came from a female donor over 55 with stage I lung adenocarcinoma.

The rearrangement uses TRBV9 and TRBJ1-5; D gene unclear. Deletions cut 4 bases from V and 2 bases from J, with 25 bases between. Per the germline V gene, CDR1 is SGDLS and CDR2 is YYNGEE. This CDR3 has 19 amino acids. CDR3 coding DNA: TGTGCCAGCAGCACTCCTTATCCGGGCCTAGACCCCCGCAATCAGCCCCAGCATTTT. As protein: CASSTPYPGLDPRNQPQHF. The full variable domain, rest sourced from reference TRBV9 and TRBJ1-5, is DSGVTQTPKHLITATGQRVTLRCSPRSGDLSVYWYQQSLDQGLQFLIQYYNGEERAKGNILERFSAQQFPDLHSELNLSSLELGDSALYFCASSTPYPGLDPRNQPQHFGDGTRLSIL.

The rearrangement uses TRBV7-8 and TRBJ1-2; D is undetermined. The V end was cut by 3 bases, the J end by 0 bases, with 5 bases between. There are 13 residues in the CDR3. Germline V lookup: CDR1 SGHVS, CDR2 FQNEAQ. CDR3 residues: CASSFPANYGYTF. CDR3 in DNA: TGTGCCAGCAGCTTTCCAGCTAACTATGGCTACACCTTC.

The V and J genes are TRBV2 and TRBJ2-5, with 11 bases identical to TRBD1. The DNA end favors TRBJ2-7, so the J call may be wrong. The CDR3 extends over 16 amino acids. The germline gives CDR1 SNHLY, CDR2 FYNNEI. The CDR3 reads CASRPTDRGLSYEQYF. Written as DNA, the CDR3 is TGTGCCAGCAGGCCAACGGACAGGGGGCTTAGCTACGAGCAGTACTTC.

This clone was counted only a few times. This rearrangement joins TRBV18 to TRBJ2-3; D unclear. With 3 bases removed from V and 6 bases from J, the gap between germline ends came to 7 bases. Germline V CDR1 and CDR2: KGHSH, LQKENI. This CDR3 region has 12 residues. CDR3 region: CASSPQEDTQYF. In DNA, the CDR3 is TGTGCCAGCTCACCCCAAGAGGATACGCAGTATTTT.

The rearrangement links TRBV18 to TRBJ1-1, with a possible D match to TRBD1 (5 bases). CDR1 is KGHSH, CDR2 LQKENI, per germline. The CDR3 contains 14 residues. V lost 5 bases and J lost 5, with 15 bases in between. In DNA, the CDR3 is TGTGCCAGCTCATCATCTCGGGGGGGAACTGAAGCTTTCTTT. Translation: CASSSSRGGTEAFF.

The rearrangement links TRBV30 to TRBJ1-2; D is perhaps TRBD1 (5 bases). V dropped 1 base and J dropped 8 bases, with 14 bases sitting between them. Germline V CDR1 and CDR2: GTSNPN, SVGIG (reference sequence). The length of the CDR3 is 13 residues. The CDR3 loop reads CAWSAGHRRGYTF. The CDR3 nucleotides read TGTGCCTGGAGTGCGGGGCATCGTAGGGGCTACACCTTC.

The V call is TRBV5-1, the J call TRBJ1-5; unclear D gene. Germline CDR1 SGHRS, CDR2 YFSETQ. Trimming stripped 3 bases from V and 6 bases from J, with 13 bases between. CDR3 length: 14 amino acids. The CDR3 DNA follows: TGCGCCAGCAGCTCGAACAGTGGCGGTCAGCCCCAGCATTTT. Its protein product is CASSSNSGGQPQHF.

The CDR3 reads CASSLGADEQYF. In DNA form, the CDR3 reads TGTGCCAGCAGCTTAGGGGCAGACGAGCAGTACTTC. The chain couples TRBV7-9 to TRBJ2-7; no clear D. Trimming stripped 1 base from V and 5 bases from J, with 6 bases between. The CDR3 is 12 residues long. Germline V lookup: CDR1 SEHNR, CDR2 FQNEAQ (reference sequence).